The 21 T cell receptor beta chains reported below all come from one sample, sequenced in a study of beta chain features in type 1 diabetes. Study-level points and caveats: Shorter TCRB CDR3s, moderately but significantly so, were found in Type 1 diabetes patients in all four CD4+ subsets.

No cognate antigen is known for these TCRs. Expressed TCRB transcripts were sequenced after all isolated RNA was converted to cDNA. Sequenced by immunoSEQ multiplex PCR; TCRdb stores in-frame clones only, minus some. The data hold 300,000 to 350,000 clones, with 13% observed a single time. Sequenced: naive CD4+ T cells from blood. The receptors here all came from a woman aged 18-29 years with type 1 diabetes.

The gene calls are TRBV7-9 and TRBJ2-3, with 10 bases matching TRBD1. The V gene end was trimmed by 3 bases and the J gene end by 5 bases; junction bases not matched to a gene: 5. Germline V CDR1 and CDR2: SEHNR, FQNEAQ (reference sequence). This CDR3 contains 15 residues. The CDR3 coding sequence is TGTGCCAGCAGCTTTAGACAGGGGGCTGGAGATACGCAGTATTTT. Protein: CASSFRQGAGDTQYF.

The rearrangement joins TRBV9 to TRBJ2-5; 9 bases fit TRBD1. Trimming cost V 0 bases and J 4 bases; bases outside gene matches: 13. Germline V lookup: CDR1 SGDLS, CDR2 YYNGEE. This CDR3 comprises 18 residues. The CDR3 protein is CASSVGGQGWGLRETQYF. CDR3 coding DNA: TGTGCCAGCAGCGTAGGAGGACAGGGGTGGGGTCTTAGAGAGACCCAGTACTTC. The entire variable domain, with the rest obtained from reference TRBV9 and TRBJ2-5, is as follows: DSGVTQTPKHLITATGQRVTLRCSPRSGDLSVYWYQQSLDQGLQFLIQYYNGEERAKGNILERFSAQQFPDLHSELNLSSLELGDSALYFCASSVGGQGWGLRETQYFGPGTRLLVL.

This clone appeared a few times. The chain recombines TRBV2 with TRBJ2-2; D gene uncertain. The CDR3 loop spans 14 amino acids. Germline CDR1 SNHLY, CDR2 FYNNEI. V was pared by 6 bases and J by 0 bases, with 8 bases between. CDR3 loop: CASSLRTNTGELFF. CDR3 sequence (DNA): TGTGCCAGCAGCTTGAGGACGAACACCGGGGAGCTGTTTTTT.

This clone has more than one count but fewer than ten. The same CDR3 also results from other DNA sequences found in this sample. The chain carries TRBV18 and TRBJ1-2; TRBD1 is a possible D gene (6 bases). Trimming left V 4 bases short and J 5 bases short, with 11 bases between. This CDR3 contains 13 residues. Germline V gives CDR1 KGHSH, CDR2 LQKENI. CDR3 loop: CASSLRQDYGYTF. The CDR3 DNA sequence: TGTGCCAGCTCACTCCGACAGGATTATGGCTACACCTTC.

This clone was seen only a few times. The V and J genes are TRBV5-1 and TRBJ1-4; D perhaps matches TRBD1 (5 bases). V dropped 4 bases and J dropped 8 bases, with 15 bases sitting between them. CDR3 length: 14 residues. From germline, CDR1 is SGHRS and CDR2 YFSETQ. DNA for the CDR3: TGCGCCAGCAGCCCCCAGGGAGGAGGAGAAAAACTGTTTTTT. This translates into CASSPQGGGEKLFF.

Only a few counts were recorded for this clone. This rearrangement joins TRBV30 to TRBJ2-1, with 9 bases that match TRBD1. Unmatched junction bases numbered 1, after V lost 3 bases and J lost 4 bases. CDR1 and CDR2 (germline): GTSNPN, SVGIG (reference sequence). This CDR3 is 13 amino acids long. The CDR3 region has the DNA TGTGCCTGGAGCGGGACAGGGTACAATGAGCAGTTCTTC. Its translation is CAWSGTGYNEQFF.

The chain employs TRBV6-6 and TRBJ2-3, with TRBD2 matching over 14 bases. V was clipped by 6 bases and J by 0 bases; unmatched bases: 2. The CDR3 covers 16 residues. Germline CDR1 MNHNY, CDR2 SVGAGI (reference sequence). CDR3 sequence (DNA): TGTGCCAGCAGGGGACTAGCGGGGGCAAGCACAGATACGCAGTATTTT. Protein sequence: CASRGLAGASTDTQYF.

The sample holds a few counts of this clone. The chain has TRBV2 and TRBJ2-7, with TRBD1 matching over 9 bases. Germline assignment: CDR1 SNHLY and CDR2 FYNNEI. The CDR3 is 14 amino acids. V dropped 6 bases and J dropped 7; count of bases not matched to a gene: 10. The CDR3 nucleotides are TGTGCCAGCAGGAAGGGGACAGGGATGTGGGAGCAGTACTTC. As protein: CASRKGTGMWEQYF.

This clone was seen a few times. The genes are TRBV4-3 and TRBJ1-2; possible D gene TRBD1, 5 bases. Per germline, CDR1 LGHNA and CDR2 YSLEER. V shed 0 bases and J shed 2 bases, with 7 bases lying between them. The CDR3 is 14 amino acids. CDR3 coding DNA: TGCGCCAGCAGCCAAGACAGGGCGAACTATGGCTACACCTTC. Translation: CASSQDRANYGYTF.

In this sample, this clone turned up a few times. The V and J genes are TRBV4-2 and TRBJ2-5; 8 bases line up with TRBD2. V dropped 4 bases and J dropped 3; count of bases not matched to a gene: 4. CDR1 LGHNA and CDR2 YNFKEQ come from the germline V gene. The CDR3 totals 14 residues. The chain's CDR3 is CASSRMGLEETQYF. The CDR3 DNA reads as TGTGCCAGCAGCCGTATGGGACTAGAAGAGACCCAGTACTTC.

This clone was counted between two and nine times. The CDR3 protein is CASSPGLAKNIQYF. The CDR3 nucleotides are TGTGCCAGTAGCCCGGGACTAGCGAAAAACATTCAGTACTTC. This rearrangement joins TRBV19 to TRBJ2-4, with 10 bases fitting TRBD2. Trimming at V came to 6 bases and at J to 4 bases, leaving 3 bases not matched to a gene. CDR1 is LNHDA and CDR2 is SQIVND in the germline V gene (reference sequence). The CDR3 runs to 14 residues.

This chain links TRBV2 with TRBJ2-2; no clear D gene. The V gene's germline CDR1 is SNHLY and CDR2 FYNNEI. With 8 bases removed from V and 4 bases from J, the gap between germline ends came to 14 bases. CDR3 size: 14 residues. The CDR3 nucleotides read TGTGCCAGCCAGAGCGCCCGGTCCACCGGGGAGCTGTTTTTT. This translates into CASQSARSTGELFF.

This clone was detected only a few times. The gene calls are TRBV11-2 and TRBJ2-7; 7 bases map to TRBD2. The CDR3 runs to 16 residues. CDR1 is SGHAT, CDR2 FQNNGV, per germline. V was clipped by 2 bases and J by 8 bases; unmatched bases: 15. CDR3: CASSLHGGGGMAKQYV. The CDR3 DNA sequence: TGTGCCAGCAGCTTACATGGCGGCGGGGGAATGGCGAAGCAGTACGTC.

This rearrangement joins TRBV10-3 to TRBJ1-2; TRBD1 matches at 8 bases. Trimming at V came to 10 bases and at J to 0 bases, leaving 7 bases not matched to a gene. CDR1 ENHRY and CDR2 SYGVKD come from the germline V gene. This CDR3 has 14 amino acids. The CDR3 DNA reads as TGTGCCACCTACGCAGGGGGCTCTAACTATGGCTACACCTTC. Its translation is CATYAGGSNYGYTF.

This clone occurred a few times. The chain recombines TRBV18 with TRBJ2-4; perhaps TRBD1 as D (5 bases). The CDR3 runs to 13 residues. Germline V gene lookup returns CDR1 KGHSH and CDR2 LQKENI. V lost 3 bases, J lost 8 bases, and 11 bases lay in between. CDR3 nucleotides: TGTGCCAGCTCACCTACGACAGTCGACATTCAGTACTTC. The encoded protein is CASSPTTVDIQYF.

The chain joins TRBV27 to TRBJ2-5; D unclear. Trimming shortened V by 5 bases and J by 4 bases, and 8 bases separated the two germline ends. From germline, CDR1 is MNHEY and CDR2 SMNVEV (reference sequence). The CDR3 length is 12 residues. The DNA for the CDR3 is TGTGCCAGCAGTGGCCCGGGAGAGACCCAGTACTTC. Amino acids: CASSGPGETQYF.

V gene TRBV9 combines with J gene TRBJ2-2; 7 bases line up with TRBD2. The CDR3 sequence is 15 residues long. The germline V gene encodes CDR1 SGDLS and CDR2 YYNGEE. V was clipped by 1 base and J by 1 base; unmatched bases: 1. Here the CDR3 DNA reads TGTGCCAGCAGCGTAAGGGAGGGGAACACCGGGGAGCTGTTTTTT. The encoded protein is CASSVREGNTGELFF. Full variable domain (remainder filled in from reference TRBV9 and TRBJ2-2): DSGVTQTPKHLITATGQRVTLRCSPRSGDLSVYWYQQSLDQGLQFLIQYYNGEERAKGNILERFSAQQFPDLHSELNLSSLELGDSALYFCASSVREGNTGELFFGEGSRLTVL.

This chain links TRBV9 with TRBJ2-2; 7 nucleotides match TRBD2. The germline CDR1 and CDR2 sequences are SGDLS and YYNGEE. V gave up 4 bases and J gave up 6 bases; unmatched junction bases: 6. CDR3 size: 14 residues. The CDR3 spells CASSPLGGSGELFF. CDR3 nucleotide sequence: TGTGCCAGCAGCCCTCTCGGGGGGTCCGGGGAGCTGTTTTTT.

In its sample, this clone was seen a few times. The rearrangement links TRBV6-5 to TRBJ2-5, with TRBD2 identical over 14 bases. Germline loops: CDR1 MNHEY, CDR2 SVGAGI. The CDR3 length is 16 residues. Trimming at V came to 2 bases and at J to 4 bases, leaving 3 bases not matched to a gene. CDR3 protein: CASSYRGLAGVETQYF. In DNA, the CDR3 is TGTGCCAGCAGTTACCGGGGACTAGCGGGAGTAGAGACCCAGTACTTC.

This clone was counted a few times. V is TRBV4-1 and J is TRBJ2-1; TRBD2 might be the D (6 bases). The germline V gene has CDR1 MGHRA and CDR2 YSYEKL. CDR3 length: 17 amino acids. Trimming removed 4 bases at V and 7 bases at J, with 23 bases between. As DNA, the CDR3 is TGCGCCAGCAGCCTGGGGAACGTGGGCGCGGGAATAAATGAGCAGTTCTTC. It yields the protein CASSLGNVGAGINEQFF.

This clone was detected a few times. The CDR3 is CASSEALPPAGTEAFF. CDR3 DNA sequence: TGTGCCAGCAGTGAAGCGCTTCCCCCCGCCGGGACTGAAGCTTTCTTT. The V gene is TRBV2, the J gene TRBJ1-1, with no clear D. Trimming took 0 bases from V and 5 from J, leaving 16 bases between them. The CDR3 is made up of 16 amino acids. From germline, CDR1 is SNHLY and CDR2 FYNNEI.